Each of the 19 T cell receptor beta chains below was sequenced from the same sample in a study of graft-versus-host responses after intestinal transplantation. Assay: immunoSEQ multiplex PCR; the TCRdb copy retains only in-frame clones and omits some. The profile shows around 130,000 clones, around nine tenths of them singletons. For these TCRs, the target antigens are not known. The sequences come from unstimulated CD4+ T cells sorted from spleen or lymph node cells, collected before intestinal transplant. These TCRs come from a human donor who received an intestinal transplant.

V gene TRBV10-3 combines with J gene TRBJ1-4; D might be TRBD1 (5 bases). V shed 0 bases and J shed 8 bases, with 13 bases lying between them. This CDR3 has 15 residues. Germline V gene data show CDR1 as ENHRY and CDR2 as SYGVKD. CDR3: CAISESRQTLEKLFF. The CDR3, as DNA: TGTGCCATCAGTGAGTCGAGACAGACGCTAGAAAAACTGTTTTTT.

This chain uses TRBV5-1 with TRBJ2-1; 9 nucleotides align to TRBD1. After removal of 2 bases from V and 3 bases from J, the junction contained 3 bases not matched to a gene. In germline, CDR1 is SGHRS, CDR2 YFSETQ. The CDR3 contains 15 residues. CDR3 residues: CASSLPGQGYNEQFF. CDR3 nucleotide sequence: TGCGCCAGCAGCTTACCGGGACAGGGCTACAATGAGCAGTTCTTC.

This sequence joins TRBV11-1 and TRBJ1-1; D unclear. V lost 4 bases and J lost 6, with 12 bases in between. Germline V gene sequence: CDR1 SGHAT, CDR2 FQDESV (reference sequence). The CDR3 extends over 13 amino acids. This CDR3 reads CASSSPRLAEAFF. The CDR3 DNA is TGTGCCAGCAGCTCACCCCGACTGGCTGAAGCTTTCTTT.

This clone was seen once. The rearrangement joins TRBV7-2 to TRBJ2-7; D might be TRBD2 (5 bases). The CDR3 loop spans 16 amino acids. Trimming removed 3 bases from V and 5 bases from J, with 20 bases in between. In germline, CDR1 is SGHTA, CDR2 FQGNSA. The CDR3 here is CASSFPQTGFPDEQYF. CDR3 bases: TGTGCCAGCAGCTTCCCACAAACGGGGTTCCCGGACGAGCAGTACTTC.

The J gene is TRBJ2-7, the V gene TRBV11-2; 10 nucleotides align to TRBD1. The germline gives CDR1 SGHAT, CDR2 FQNNGV. V lost 5 bases and J lost 3; bases outside the gene matches: 7. The CDR3 loop spans 15 amino acids. The CDR3 reads CASSDLGTGVYEQYF. The CDR3 DNA is TGTGCCAGCAGCGATCTCGGGACAGGGGTCTACGAGCAGTACTTC.

The genes are TRBV18 and TRBJ1-1, with 9 bases fitting TRBD1. The trim removed 3 bases at V and 5 bases at J, leaving 13 bases unmatched. CDR3 length: 17 residues. Germline assignment: CDR1 KGHSH and CDR2 LQKENI. The CDR3, as DNA: TGTGCCAGCTCACCCACTAAGTCTACAGGGGGCCGGACTGAAGCTTTCTTT. It yields the protein CASSPTKSTGGRTEAFF.

DNA for the CDR3: TGTGCCAGAAAGAGGGTAGACACTGAAGCTTTCTTT. Translated: CARKRVDTEAFF. V gene TRBV11-3 combines with J gene TRBJ1-1, with D unresolved. V lost 9 bases to trimming and J lost 3 bases, with 11 bases between them. The CDR3 covers 12 residues. CDR1 is SGHNT and CDR2 is YENEEA in the germline V gene.

This clone was detected only once. The chain recombines TRBV30 with TRBJ2-5; 8 bases are shared with TRBD2. J was trimmed by 5 bases and V by 0 bases; bases with no gene match: 20. The CDR3 is 19 residues long. Germline V gives CDR1 GTSNPN, CDR2 SVGIG (reference sequence). This CDR3 reads CAWSVLTSGGSTFRETQYF. CDR3 in DNA: TGTGCCTGGAGTGTACTTACATCGGGGGGGAGTACATTTCGGGAGACCCAGTACTTC.

The V call is TRBV6-1, the J call TRBJ2-1; TRBD2 is a possible D gene (6 bases). Germline assignment: CDR1 MNHNS and CDR2 SASEGT. V lost 11 bases and J 4 bases, leaving 21 bases between the germline ends. The CDR3 extends over 15 amino acids. In DNA form, the CDR3 reads TGTGCCGCCTGGGGTCCGGGACTCCCGTACAATGAGCAGTTCTTC. It yields the protein CAAWGPGLPYNEQFF.

The V gene is TRBV28, the J gene TRBJ2-7; no clear D gene. This CDR3 region has 16 residues. V gave up 3 bases and J gave up 0 bases, with 15 bases separating them. The V gene's germline CDR1 is MDHEN and CDR2 SYDVKM. The CDR3 DNA reads TGTGCCAGCAGTTTCGGTGGCTGGGTCACCTCCTACGAGCAGTACTTC. Protein product: CASSFGGWVTSYEQYF.

This clone was found a few times. The V gene is TRBV6-6, the J gene TRBJ1-2; D not resolved. Germline CDR1 MNHNY, CDR2 SVGAGI (reference sequence). This CDR3 has 13 amino acids. V was clipped by 4 bases and J by 5 bases, with 11 bases between them. The CDR3 DNA is TGTGCCAGCAGTTCTCCAGGAGGGTATGGCTACACCTTC. Its protein is CASSSPGGYGYTF.

The chain couples TRBV5-1 to TRBJ2-3; TRBD2 agrees at 9 bases. V lost 4 bases and J lost 1; bases outside the gene matches: 1. Per the germline V gene, CDR1 is SGHRS and CDR2 is YFSETQ. The CDR3 totals 14 residues. CDR3 sequence: CASSAGGGTDTQYF. In DNA form, the CDR3 reads TGCGCCAGCAGCGCGGGGGGGGGCACAGATACGCAGTATTTT.

The chain employs TRBV13 and TRBJ1-1, with D unresolved. Deletions cut 2 bases from V and 11 bases from J, with 18 bases between. Germline V CDR1 and CDR2: PRHDT, FYEKMQ (reference sequence). CDR3 length: 14 amino acids. This CDR3 is CASSLMFGVGLAFF. The CDR3 DNA follows: TGTGCCAGCAGCTTAATGTTCGGGGTTGGATTGGCTTTCTTT.

The J gene is TRBJ2-1, the V gene TRBV9, with 8 bases aligning to TRBD1. Germline trimming cut 0 bases from V and 10 bases from J; bases unmatched to any gene: 12. CDR1 SGDLS and CDR2 YYNGEE come from the germline V gene. The CDR3 is made up of 16 amino acids. Written as DNA, the CDR3 is TGTGCCAGCAGCGTAGTAGGGACAGGCTCTGTGGGAGAGCAGTTCTTC. Protein sequence: CASSVVGTGSVGEQFF.

The V and J genes are TRBV6-1 and TRBJ1-2; TRBD1 agrees at 7 bases. The trim removed 9 bases at V and 3 bases at J, leaving 13 bases unmatched. CDR1 is MNHNS and CDR2 is SASEGT in the germline V gene. The CDR3 has 15 residues. The CDR3 DNA reads TGTGCCAGTCAGCCGCAGACAGGGAGTGACTATGGCTACACCTTC. It specifies CASQPQTGSDYGYTF.

The chain links TRBV6-1 to TRBJ1-6; D is unclear. The CDR3 totals 13 residues. V lost 7 bases, J lost 4 bases, and 8 bases lay in between. Germline values: CDR1 MNHNS, CDR2 SASEGT. CDR3 coding DNA: TGTGCCAGCACGGTACCTTATAATTCACCCCTCCACTTT. This codes for CASTVPYNSPLHF.

The DNA for the CDR3 is TGTGCCAGCAGCCCGGGACTAGGAAACACCGGGGAGCTGTTTTTT. Amino acids: CASSPGLGNTGELFF. This chain uses TRBV7-7 with TRBJ2-2; 8 nucleotides line up with TRBD2. The CDR3 spans 15 residues. From germline, CDR1 is SSHAT and CDR2 FNYEAQ (reference sequence). With V trimmed by 5 bases and J by 2 bases, 4 bases remained unmatched.

The V and J genes are TRBV29-1 and TRBJ2-5; TRBD2 matches 13 bases. Germline CDR1 SQVTM, CDR2 ANQGSEA. The junction had 1 base not matched to a gene; V was cut back by 4 bases and J by 2 bases. CDR3 length: 14 residues. The CDR3 coding sequence is TGCAGCGTTGTGGGACTAGCGGGGCAAGAGACCCAGTACTTC. Its translation: CSVVGLAGQETQYF.

This clone was counted a single time. The chain recombines TRBV7-9 with TRBJ1-5; no clear D gene. Germline V gene data show CDR1 as SEHNR and CDR2 as FQNEAQ (reference sequence). The V end lost 1 base, the J end lost 8 bases, and 18 bases lay between the germline ends. The length of the CDR3 is 16 residues. The CDR3 protein is CASSLGAAPRGEPQHF. For the CDR3, the DNA is TGTGCCAGCAGCTTAGGGGCAGCCCCGCGGGGAGAGCCCCAGCATTTT.